This TCR beta chain was captured by sequencing in a study of OX40 agonist ivuxolimab in advanced cancers. Regarding the complete study: Ivuxolimab was an agonistic, fully human IgG2 monoclonal antibody directed against OX40 (CD134), a costimulatory receptor. Peripheral TCRbeta sequencing was intended to test whether TCR sequence diversity was altered and clonal T-cell expansion was caused by ivuxolimab. Prior anti-PD-1, anti-PD-L1 or anti-CTLA-4 therapy was permitted, and less than 45% of dose-escalation patients had received checkpoint inhibitors. A male proportion of around 83% and a mean age of 60 years, ranging from about 23 to 79, were recorded for the dose-escalation cohort. Of the approximately 50 dose-escalation patients, hepatocellular carcinoma was present in about 20, melanoma in approximately 15, renal cell carcinoma in 9 and head and neck cancer in 9. The paper describes the monotherapy dose-escalation part (N ≈ 52 patients) of the phase I trial of ivuxolimab. Intravenous ivuxolimab was administered to patients every 2 weeks at six dose levels: 0.01, 0.1, 0.3, 1.5, 3 and 10 mg/kg. Partial responses occurred in three dose-escalation patients: two with cutaneous melanoma and one with hepatocellular carcinoma.

Genomic DNA was isolated from the sorted cells so that the TCRbeta CDR3 region could be sequenced. The immunoSEQ Assay was used to sequence the TCRbeta CDR3 regions. TCRdb carries this immuneACCESS record with in-frame sequences only. Its versions omit some clonotypes, under half of them owing to an unresolved V gene in the studies checked, with the rest unexplained. The sample yields about 41,000 clones; 70% to 90% were counted once. The top ten hold around 2.5% of the sample. Patients with autoimmune disease history or receiving systemic immunosuppression were excluded from the trial. Peripheral blood for TCR sequencing was drawn from every dose cohort at baseline, at cycle 4 day 1 and at cycle 7 day 1. Samples came from an open-label, multicenter, first-in-human phase I dose-escalation trial of ivuxolimab. Adults with locally advanced or metastatic melanoma, renal cell carcinoma, hepatocellular carcinoma or head and neck squamous cell carcinoma were enrolled in the trial. Before TCR sequencing, CD4+ T cells and CD8+ T cells from peripheral blood were sorted into separate populations.

What the authors observed across the whole study: Low levels of normalized T-cell clonal expansion were also seen in some patients who did not respond. Antigen specificity was not determined for the clonally expanded peripheral T cells. After ivuxolimab, CD8+ T cells had more expanded clones than CD4+ T cells on average. Partial responders in the 0.1-3.0 mg/kg groups had among the lowest normalized peripheral clonal expansion, especially among CD8+ T cells. Clonal expansion of both CD4+ and CD8+ blood T cells was observed from baseline to week 6 at doses 0.1 to 3.0 mg/kg.

Turning to this clone: Its specific antigen is unknown. No qualities accompany the bases; no much larger clone lies one base away.

The junction shows trimming of 6 bases on V and 8 bases on J, and the gene matches do not reach 4 bases of it. The CDR3 covers 12 residues, taking in both the cysteine and the phenylalanine. This entry keeps only the CDR3 DNA: 36 bases, framed from base 1. CDR1 and CDR2 were assigned from the germline V gene as MGHDK and SYGVNS. The clonotype comes from an adult with an advanced solid tumor such as melanoma, head and neck, liver or kidney cancer. The rearrangement joined TRBV25-1 to TRBJ1-2; a stretch of 9 junction bases matches TRBD1. This specimen was CD4+ or CD8+ T cells sorted from blood, taken in a trial of the OX40 agonist ivuxolimab. The DNA reads as follows: TGTGCCAGCAGGGACAGGGGTACGGGCTACACCTTC. It specifies CASRDRGTGYTF.